The 31 T cell receptor beta chains below come from one sample, sequenced in a study of T-cell reconstitution after alpha-beta-depleted transplantation in children (dated by TCRdb to about 2016). Library generation was performed with PCR. Sequencing was carried out with an Illumina HiSeq 2500. TCR libraries were prepared with molecular barcoding, using unique molecular identifiers to normalize TCRbeta repertoire quantification. The public sequencing data were trimmed at Q25 with fastp and processed into clonotypes with MiXCR by TCRdb, which kept only in-frame beta chains. Rows merge per CDR3 protein into single entries with the most common DNA and genes. In this sample the table shows approximately 400,000 distinct CDR3 sequences, about a tenth of which occur a single time. Roughly 6% of the sample belongs to the ten largest clones. The sequences come from PBMCs from the stem cell graft donor, collected from the stem cell graft. The receptors stem from a human donor who donated a stem cell graft to a child with acute myeloid leukemia.

CDR3 DNA sequence: TGTGCCATCAGGCTTACAGGGGACAGTTCACCCCTCCACTTT. Protein sequence: CAIRLTGDSSPLHF. The chain carries TRBV10-3 and TRBJ1-6; 7 bases match TRBD1. This CDR3 comprises 14 residues. Germline V gene sequence: CDR1 ENHRY, CDR2 SYGVKD. V gave up 6 bases and J gave up 9 bases; unmatched junction bases: 8.

This rearrangement joins TRBV5-1 to TRBJ2-7; TRBD1 matches at 9 bases. The CDR3 loop spans 15 amino acids. The V gene's germline CDR1 is SGHRS and CDR2 YFSETQ. Losses at the gene ends were 6 bases for V and 5 bases for J; bases not matched to a gene: 12. In DNA form, the CDR3 reads TGCGCCAGCACCTCCCCGGACAGGGGAGGGCACGAGCAGTACTTC. It codes for CASTSPDRGGHEQYF.

The chain joins TRBV7-2 to TRBJ1-6; D remains unclear. CDR1 is SGHTA, CDR2 FQGNSA, per germline. V lost 3 bases, J lost 6 bases, and 12 bases lay in between. CDR3 length equals 15 residues. In DNA form, the CDR3 reads TGTGCCAGCAGCTTCGACGGTCGCTCTAATTCACCCCTCCACTTT. Translation: CASSFDGRSNSPLHF.

This clonotype has only a few counts. The chain links TRBV18 to TRBJ2-7, with TRBD1 matching over 8 bases. Germline loops: CDR1 KGHSH, CDR2 LQKENI. V trimming: 3 bases; J trimming: 5 bases; junction bases outside the gene matches: 9. CDR3 length equals 15 residues. Written as DNA, the CDR3 is TGTGCCAGCTCACCGCAGGGGGCCCCTAGGGACGAGCAGTACGTC. Protein: CASSPQGAPRDEQYV.

The CDR3, as DNA: TGTGCCAGCAGCACCGGGACAGGGATTAGAAACACCATATATTTT. Translating gives CASSTGTGIRNTIYF. The chain uses TRBV7-2 and TRBJ1-3; 9 positions agree with TRBD1. Per germline, CDR1 SGHTA and CDR2 FQGNSA. The junction had 7 bases not matched to a gene; V was cut back by 5 bases and J by 5 bases. The CDR3 length is 15 residues.

This clonotype was seen a handful of times. This rearrangement joins TRBV20-1 to TRBJ2-1; 8 nucleotides agree with TRBD2. V shed 5 bases and J 1 base; nucleotides not matched to a gene: 4. The length of the CDR3 is 14 residues. Germline CDR1 reads DFQATT; CDR2 reads SNEGSKA (reference sequence). This CDR3 is CSARSGESYNEQFF. For the CDR3, the DNA is TGCAGTGCTCGTAGCGGGGAATCCTACAATGAGCAGTTCTTC.

The chain carries TRBV29-1 and TRBJ2-1; D remains unclear. Germline values: CDR1 SQVTM, CDR2 ANQGSEA. The V and J ends lost 7 bases and 7 bases respectively, with 8 bases between them. There are 10 residues in the CDR3. The CDR3 here is CSARMNEQFF. CDR3 coding DNA: TGCAGCGCCCGGATGAATGAGCAGTTCTTC.

The chain carries TRBV12-3 or TRBV12-4 and TRBJ1-1, with D possibly being TRBD1 (5 bases). The CDR3 has 13 residues. Trimming pared 6 bases from V and 1 base from J, leaving 9 bases between. This CDR3 is CASRIQENTEAFF. As DNA, the CDR3 is TGTGCCAGCAGAATACAGGAGAACACTGAAGCTTTCTTT.

This clonotype occurred a few times. The V and J genes are TRBV5-1 and TRBJ2-2, with 8 bases that match TRBD1. This CDR3 region has 16 residues. Trimming took 5 bases from V and 4 from J; bases not matched to a gene: 10. The germline CDR1 and CDR2 sequences are SGHRS and YFSETQ. CDR3 coding DNA: TGCGCCAGCAGAAGGGGGGCAGGGGGCCCCACCGGGGAGCTGTTTTTT. The encoded protein is CASRRGAGGPTGELFF.

CDR3 sequence: CASNGQKETQYF. Written as DNA, the CDR3 is TGTGCCAGCAACGGACAGAAAGAGACCCAGTACTTC. The gene calls are TRBV5-6 and TRBJ2-5; D is possibly TRBD1 (6 bases). This CDR3 contains 12 residues. V was shortened by 6 bases and J by 3 bases, with 9 bases between the two germline ends. Per germline, CDR1 SGHDT and CDR2 YYEEEE.

At least ten counts were recorded for this clonotype. The chain couples TRBV18 to TRBJ1-1; perhaps TRBD1 as D (6 bases). Germline V gene data show CDR1 as KGHSH and CDR2 as LQKENI. The CDR3 runs 13 residues. The germline V and J ends were trimmed by 4 bases and 8 bases, with 14 bases remaining between them. The DNA for the CDR3 is TGTGCCAGCTCACAAGGACAGATTTCCGAAGCTTTCTTT. Amino acid sequence: CASSQGQISEAFF.

The rearrangement joins TRBV6-5 to TRBJ2-1, with 7 bases that match TRBD2. Germline CDR1 reads MNHEY; CDR2 reads SVGAGI. The CDR3 is 16 amino acids. The trim removed 0 bases at V and 0 bases at J, leaving 2 bases unmatched. CDR3 sequence reads: CASSYSAGNSYNEQFF. The CDR3 nucleotides read TGTGCCAGCAGTTACTCAGCGGGGAACTCCTACAATGAGCAGTTCTTC.

Only a few counts were recorded for this clonotype. This rearrangement joins TRBV5-5 to TRBJ2-4; D perhaps matches TRBD2 (7 bases). The CDR3 has 15 amino acids. Germline CDR1 reads SGHKS; CDR2 reads YYEKEE (reference sequence). Trimming cost V 3 bases and J 7 bases, with 17 bases left between them. CDR3: CASSSPTRGLNIQYF. CDR3 nucleotide sequence: TGTGCCAGCAGCTCCCCAACGCGGGGGCTGAACATTCAGTACTTC.

This chain's CDR3 is CSAPDRDRHTQYF. The DNA for the CDR3 is TGCAGTGCCCCAGACAGGGATCGGCATACGCAGTATTTT. The rearrangement joins TRBV20-1 to TRBJ2-3; 7 bases match TRBD1. Germline V lookup: CDR1 DFQATT, CDR2 SNEGSKA (reference sequence). The J segment lost 7 bases and the V segment lost 6 bases, leaving 10 bases of the junction unmatched. The CDR3 totals 13 residues.

This clonotype was picked up a small number of times. The chain is built from TRBV4-3 and TRBJ2-1; a possible D gene is TRBD1 (5 bases). Trimming cost V 1 base and J 0 bases, with 16 bases left between them. This CDR3 is 18 amino acids long. In germline, CDR1 is LGHNA, CDR2 YSLEER. The CDR3 is CASSQGVGAQSSYNEQFF. CDR3 nucleotide sequence: TGCGCCAGCAGCCAAGGTGTTGGGGCCCAGAGCTCCTACAATGAGCAGTTCTTC.

The gene calls are TRBV6-1 and TRBJ1-1; D uncertain. CDR3 size: 13 residues. CDR1 MNHNS and CDR2 SASEGT come from the germline V gene. The V end lost 7 bases, the J end lost 0 bases, and 9 bases lay between the germline ends. The CDR3 DNA sequence: TGTGCCAGCACTCACAGCATGAACACTGAAGCTTTCTTT. It yields the protein CASTHSMNTEAFF.

This clonotype appeared many times. This chain links TRBV5-6 with TRBJ2-7; TRBD2 is a possible D gene (5 bases). The germline gives CDR1 SGHDT, CDR2 YYEEEE. This CDR3 has 13 amino acids. Trimming cost V 8 bases and J 2 bases, with 14 bases left between them. The CDR3 protein is CASSPQRAYEQYV. CDR3 sequence (DNA): TGTGCCAGTAGCCCACAGAGGGCCTACGAGCAGTACGTC.

In its sample, this clonotype was seen a few times. The chain combines TRBV20-1 with TRBJ1-2, with TRBD1 identical over 9 bases. This CDR3 is 14 amino acids long. Trimming at V came to 4 bases and at J to 7 bases, leaving 10 bases not matched to a gene. Germline V gene data show CDR1 as DFQATT and CDR2 as SNEGSKA (reference sequence). The CDR3 loop reads CSAKNLGQGGGYTF. CDR3 coding DNA: TGCAGTGCTAAAAATCTGGGACAGGGTGGTGGCTACACCTTC.

This clonotype appeared many times. V gene TRBV7-2 combines with J gene TRBJ1-4; D gene unclear. The CDR3 has 13 residues. Germline V lookup: CDR1 SGHTA, CDR2 FQGNSA. V was clipped by 6 bases and J by 8 bases, with 13 bases between them. CDR3 DNA sequence: TGTGCCAGCAGATCGGACGGTTTAGAAAAACTGTTTTTT. This translates into CASRSDGLEKLFF. Using reference TRBV7-2 and TRBJ1-4 for the parts outside the CDR3, the full variable domain is GAGVSQSPSNKVTEKGKDVELRCDPISGHTALYWYRQSLGQGLEFLIYFQGNSAPDKSGLPSDRFSAERTGGSVSTLTIQRTQQEDSAVYLCASRSDGLEKLFFGSGTQLSVL.

The CDR3 nucleotides read TGTGCCAGCAGTCCCGGGCCTCTACATATGCTCTTTTACGAGCAGTACGTC. Translated: CASSPGPLHMLFYEQYV. The chain is built from TRBV6-1 and TRBJ2-7; D call uncertain. Germline values: CDR1 MNHNS, CDR2 SASEGT. The CDR3 extends over 17 amino acids. V was trimmed by 5 bases and J by 4 bases, leaving 24 bases between them.

The chain uses TRBV4-3 and TRBJ2-1; no reliable D call. Between the trimmed V and J ends, which lost 1 base and 0 bases, there was a span of 7 bases. Looked up from germline, CDR1 is LGHNA and CDR2 is YSLEER. This CDR3 has 15 residues. The CDR3 coding sequence is TGCGCCAGCAGCCAAGGCGATAGCTCCTACAATGAGCAGTTCTTC. Amino acids: CASSQGDSSYNEQFF.

This clonotype was detected ten times or more. The genes are TRBV6-6 and TRBJ2-5, with D uncertain. The V gene lost 0 bases and the J gene lost 1 base, with 3 bases spanning the gap. Germline V CDR1 and CDR2: MNHNY, SVGAGI (reference sequence). The CDR3 spans 13 residues. CDR3 sequence: CASSYSFQETQYF. In DNA, the CDR3 is TGTGCCAGCAGTTACTCATTCCAAGAGACCCAGTACTTC.

A few counts support this clonotype. As DNA, the CDR3 is TGTGCCATCGATCTAGCGGGAGGAGAGCAGTTCTTC. Amino acid sequence: CAIDLAGGEQFF. The chain carries TRBV10-3 and TRBJ2-1; 11 bases align to TRBD2. The CDR3 extends over 12 amino acids. Germline CDR1 is ENHRY and CDR2 is SYGVKD. The ends lost 8 bases at V and 10 bases at J; junction bases unmatched: 4.

The rearrangement links TRBV7-2 to TRBJ2-2, with D possibly matching TRBD1 (5 bases). The germline V and J ends were trimmed by 0 bases and 4 bases, with 9 bases remaining between them. Germline CDR1 SGHTA, CDR2 FQGNSA. The CDR3 consists of 15 residues. This CDR3 reads CASSLAVTATGELFF. CDR3 coding DNA: TGTGCCAGCAGCTTAGCGGTGACAGCCACCGGGGAGCTGTTTTTT.

This clonotype was detected only a few times. The gene calls are TRBV15 and TRBJ2-7; 10 bases fit TRBD1. The CDR3 is 16 residues long. After removal of 3 bases from V and 5 bases from J, the junction contained 10 bases not matched to a gene. CDR1 LNHNV and CDR2 YYDKDF come from the germline V gene (reference sequence). For the CDR3, the DNA is TGTGCCACCAGCAGCCGGGACAGGGGCGCGTTAGACGAGCAGTACTTC. Its protein product is CATSSRDRGALDEQYF.

This clonotype was counted a few times. The chain is built from TRBV12-3 or TRBV12-4 and TRBJ2-3, with D unresolved. Trimming stripped 7 bases from V and 2 bases from J, with 10 bases between. This CDR3 spans 13 amino acids. CDR3 nucleotide sequence: TGTGCCAGCACCCGACTCTTCACAGATACGCAGTATTTT. Amino acid sequence: CASTRLFTDTQYF.

The J gene is TRBJ2-1, the V gene TRBV30, with D unclear. The V end was cut by 0 bases, the J end by 8 bases, with 2 bases between. CDR1 is GTSNPN, CDR2 SVGIG, per germline (reference sequence). CDR3 length: 10 amino acids. The CDR3 nucleotides read TGTGCCTGGAGTGTTGATGAGCAGTTCTTC. Its protein product is CAWSVDEQFF.

CDR3 coding DNA: TGTGCCAGCAGCAAGGGGACAGCCGGAAGCTCCTACAATGAGCAGTTCTTC. Amino acids: CASSKGTAGSSYNEQFF. The chain uses TRBV21-1 and TRBJ2-1; TRBD1 reflects the table's D call only, with no check against the DNA. TRBV21-1 is a recognized pseudogene. The CDR3 consists of 17 residues.

In its sample, this clonotype was seen a few times. The V gene is TRBV4-2, the J gene TRBJ1-3; 8 positions agree with TRBD1. The V gene's germline CDR1 is LGHNA and CDR2 YNFKEQ. V shed 0 bases, J shed 3 bases, and the junction held 4 bases outside the gene matches. There are 16 residues in the CDR3. The CDR3 region is CASSQEPTGGGNTIYF. The DNA for the CDR3 is TGTGCCAGCAGCCAAGAGCCAACAGGGGGTGGAAACACCATATATTTT.

In its sample, this clonotype was seen a few times. V is TRBV9 and J is TRBJ1-2, with 11 bases lining up with TRBD1. CDR1 SGDLS and CDR2 YYNGEE come from the germline V gene. V was pared by 7 bases and J by 4 bases, with 0 bases of the junction left unmatched. The CDR3 has 12 amino acids. The CDR3 sequence is CASGTGGYGYTF. The CDR3 DNA sequence: TGTGCCAGCGGGACAGGGGGCTATGGCTACACCTTC.

The chain links TRBV10-3 to TRBJ1-5, with D possibly matching TRBD1 (6 bases). Germline lookup yields CDR1 ENHRY and CDR2 SYGVKD. Trimming pared 3 bases from V and 0 bases from J, leaving 6 bases between. CDR3 length: 14 residues. The CDR3 region is CAISDRGSNQPQHF. The CDR3 DNA is TGTGCCATCAGTGACAGGGGTAGCAATCAGCCCCAGCATTTT.